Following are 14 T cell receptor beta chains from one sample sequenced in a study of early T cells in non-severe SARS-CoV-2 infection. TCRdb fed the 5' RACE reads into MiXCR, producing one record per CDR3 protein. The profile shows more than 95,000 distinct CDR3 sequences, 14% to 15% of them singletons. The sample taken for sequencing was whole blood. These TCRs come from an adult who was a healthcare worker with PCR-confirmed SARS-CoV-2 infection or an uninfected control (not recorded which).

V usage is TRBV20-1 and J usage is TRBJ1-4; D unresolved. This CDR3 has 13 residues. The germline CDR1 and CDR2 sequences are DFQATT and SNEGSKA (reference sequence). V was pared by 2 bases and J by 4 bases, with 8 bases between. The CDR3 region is CSARSMDNEKLFF. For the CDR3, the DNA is TGCAGTGCTAGAAGCATGGATAATGAAAAACTGTTTTTT.

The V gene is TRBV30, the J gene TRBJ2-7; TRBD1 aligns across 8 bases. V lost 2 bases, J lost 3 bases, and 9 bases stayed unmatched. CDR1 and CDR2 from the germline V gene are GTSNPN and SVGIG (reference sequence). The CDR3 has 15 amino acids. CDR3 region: CAWSPPTTGDYEQYF. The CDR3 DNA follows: TGTGCCTGGAGTCCACCCACGACAGGGGACTACGAGCAGTACTTC.

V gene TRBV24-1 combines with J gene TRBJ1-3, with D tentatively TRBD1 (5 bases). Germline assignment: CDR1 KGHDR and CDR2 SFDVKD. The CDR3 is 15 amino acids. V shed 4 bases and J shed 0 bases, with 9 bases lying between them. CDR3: CATSDSRDSGNTIYF. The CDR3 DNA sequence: TGTGCCACCAGTGACTCCAGGGACTCTGGAAACACCATATATTTT.

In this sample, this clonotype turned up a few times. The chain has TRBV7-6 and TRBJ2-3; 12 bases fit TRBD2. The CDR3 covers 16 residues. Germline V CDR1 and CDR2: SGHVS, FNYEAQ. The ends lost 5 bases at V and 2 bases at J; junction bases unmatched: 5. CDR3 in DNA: TGTGCCAGCAGCGCAACTAGCGGGGGGTACACAGATACGCAGTATTTT. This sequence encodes CASSATSGGYTDTQYF.

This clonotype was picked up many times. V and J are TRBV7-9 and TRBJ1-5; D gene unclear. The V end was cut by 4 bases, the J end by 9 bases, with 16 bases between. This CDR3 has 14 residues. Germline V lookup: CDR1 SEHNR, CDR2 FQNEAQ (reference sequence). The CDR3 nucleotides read TGTGCCAGCAGCTCCCGACAATCCCTATCGCCCCAGCATTTT. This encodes CASSSRQSLSPQHF.

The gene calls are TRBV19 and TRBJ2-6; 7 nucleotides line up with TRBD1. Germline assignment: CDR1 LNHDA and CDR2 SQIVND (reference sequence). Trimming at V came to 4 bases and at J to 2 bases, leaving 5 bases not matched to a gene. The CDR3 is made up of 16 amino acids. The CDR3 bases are TGTGCCAGTAGTAGTGGGACAGCCCCTGGGGCCAACGTCCTGACTTTC. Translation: CASSSGTAPGANVLTF.

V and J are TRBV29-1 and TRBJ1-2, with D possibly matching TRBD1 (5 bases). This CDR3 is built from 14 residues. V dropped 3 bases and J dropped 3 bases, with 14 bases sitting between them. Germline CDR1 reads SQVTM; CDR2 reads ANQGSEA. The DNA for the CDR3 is TGCAGCGTTGAGGCAGGGTATGGAGACTATGGCTACACCTTC. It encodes CSVEAGYGDYGYTF.

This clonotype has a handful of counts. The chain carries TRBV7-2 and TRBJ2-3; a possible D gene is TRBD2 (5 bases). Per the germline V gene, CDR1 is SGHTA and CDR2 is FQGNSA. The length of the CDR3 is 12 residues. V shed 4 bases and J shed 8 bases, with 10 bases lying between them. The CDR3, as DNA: TGTGCCAGCAGCTCCCCGGCGGGTACGCAGTATTTT. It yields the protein CASSSPAGTQYF.

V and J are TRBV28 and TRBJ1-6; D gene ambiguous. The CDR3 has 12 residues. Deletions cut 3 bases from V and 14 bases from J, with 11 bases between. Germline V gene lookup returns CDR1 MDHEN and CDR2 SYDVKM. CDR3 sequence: CASSFRYLALHF. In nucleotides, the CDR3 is TGTGCCAGCAGTTTCCGTTATTTGGCCCTCCACTTT. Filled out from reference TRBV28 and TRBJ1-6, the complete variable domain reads DVKVTQSSRYLVKRTGEKVFLECVQDMDHENMFWYRQDPGLGLRLIYFSYDVKMKEKGDIPEGYSVSREKKERFSLILESASTNQTSMYLCASSFRYLALHFGNGTRLTVT.

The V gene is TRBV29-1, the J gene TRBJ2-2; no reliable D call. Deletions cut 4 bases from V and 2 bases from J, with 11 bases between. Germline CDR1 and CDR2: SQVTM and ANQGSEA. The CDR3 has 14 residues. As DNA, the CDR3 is TGCAGCGTTGTAGGACGGCGAAACACCGGGGAGCTGTTTTTT. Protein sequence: CSVVGRRNTGELFF.

This chain's CDR3 is CASSPQPSGVHNEQFF. CDR3 in DNA: TGTGCCAGCAGCCCCCAACCTAGCGGGGTTCACAATGAGCAGTTCTTC. The chain has TRBV7-8 and TRBJ2-1, with 9 bases that match TRBD2. V trimming: 5 bases; J trimming: 5 bases; junction bases outside the gene matches: 10. CDR3 length: 16 residues. Germline-derived CDR1 and CDR2 are SGHVS and FQNEAQ.

The CDR3 DNA is TGTGCCAGTACCCTACAGGGATCGGGAGGCAATCAGCCCCAGCATTTT. Translating gives CASTLQGSGGNQPQHF. V gene TRBV19 combines with J gene TRBJ1-5; D may be TRBD1 (6 bases). Germline V gives CDR1 LNHDA, CDR2 SQIVND (reference sequence). This CDR3 has 16 amino acids. V was shortened by 7 bases and J by 2 bases, with 18 bases between the two germline ends.

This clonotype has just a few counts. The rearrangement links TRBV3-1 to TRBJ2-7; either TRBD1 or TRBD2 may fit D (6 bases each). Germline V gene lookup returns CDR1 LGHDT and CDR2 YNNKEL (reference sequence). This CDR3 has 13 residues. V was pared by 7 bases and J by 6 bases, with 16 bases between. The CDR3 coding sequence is TGTGCCAGCATGGGGGCCGGAGGGTTCGAGCAGTACTTC. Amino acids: CASMGAGGFEQYF.

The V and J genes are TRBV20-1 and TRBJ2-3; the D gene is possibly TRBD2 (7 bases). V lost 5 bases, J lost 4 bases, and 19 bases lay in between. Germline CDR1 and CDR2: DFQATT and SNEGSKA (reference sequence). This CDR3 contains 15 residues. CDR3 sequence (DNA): TGCAGTGCTGGAGGGGGGGAAGTTGTCGCAGATACGCAGTATTTT. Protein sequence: CSAGGGEVVADTQYF.